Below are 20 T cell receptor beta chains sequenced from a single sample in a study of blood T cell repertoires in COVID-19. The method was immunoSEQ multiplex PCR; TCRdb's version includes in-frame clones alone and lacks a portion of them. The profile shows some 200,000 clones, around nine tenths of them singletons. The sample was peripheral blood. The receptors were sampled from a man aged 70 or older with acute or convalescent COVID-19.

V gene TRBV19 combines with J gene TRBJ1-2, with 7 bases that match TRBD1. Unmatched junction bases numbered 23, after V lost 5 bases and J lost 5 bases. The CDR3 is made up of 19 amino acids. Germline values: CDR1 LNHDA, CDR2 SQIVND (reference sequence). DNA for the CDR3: TGTGCCAGTAGTTCCCCTTTTGGGGGGACAGAAAGTTTTTTTTATGGCTACACCTTC. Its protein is CASSSPFGGTESFFYGYTF.

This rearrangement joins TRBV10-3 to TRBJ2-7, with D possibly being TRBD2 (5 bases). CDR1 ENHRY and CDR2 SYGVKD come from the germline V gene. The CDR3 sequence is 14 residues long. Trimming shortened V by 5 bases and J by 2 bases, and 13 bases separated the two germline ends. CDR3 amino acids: CAISSSGETYEQYF. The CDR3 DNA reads TGTGCCATCAGTTCTTCCGGGGAAACCTACGAGCAGTACTTC.

The CDR3 DNA is TGTGCCAGCAGTTTATTGCAGGGCGGTGACTATGGCTACACCTTC. As protein: CASSLLQGGDYGYTF. V is TRBV28 and J is TRBJ1-2, with TRBD1 as a possible D gene (5 bases). The germline V gene encodes CDR1 MDHEN and CDR2 SYDVKM. The CDR3 runs 15 residues. V lost 1 base to trimming and J lost 3 bases, with 12 bases between them.

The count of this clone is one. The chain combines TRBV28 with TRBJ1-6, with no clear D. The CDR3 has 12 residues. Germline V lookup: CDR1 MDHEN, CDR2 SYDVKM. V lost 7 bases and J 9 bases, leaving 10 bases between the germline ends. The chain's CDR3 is CASIRSGSPLHF. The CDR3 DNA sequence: TGTGCCAGCATTCGCAGTGGTTCACCCCTCCACTTT.

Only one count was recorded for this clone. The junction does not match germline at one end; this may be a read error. This chain's CDR3 is CASAPRRLNTEAFF. CDR3 nucleotide sequence: TGTGCCAGCGCACCGCGCCGATTGAACACTGAAGCTTTCTTT. The chain recombines TRBV18 with TRBJ1-1; no clear D. The germline gives CDR1 KGHSH, CDR2 LQKENI. This CDR3 spans 14 amino acids.

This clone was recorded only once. CDR3 residues: CASSLTMEPGELFF. CDR3 nucleotides: TGTGCCAGCAGCTTAACGATGGAGCCCGGGGAGCTGTTTTTT. This chain connects TRBV7-3 to TRBJ2-2; D is ambiguous. Germline assignment: CDR1 SGHTA and CDR2 FQGTGA. Trimming left V 0 bases short and J 6 bases short, with 8 bases between. The length of the CDR3 is 14 residues.

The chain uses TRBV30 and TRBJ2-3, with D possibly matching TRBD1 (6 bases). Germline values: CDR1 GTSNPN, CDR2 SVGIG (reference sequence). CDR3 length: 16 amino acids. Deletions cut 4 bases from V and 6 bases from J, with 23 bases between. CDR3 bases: TGTGCCTGGATATACTACAGTGGACAGTTCACGGATACGCAGTATTTT. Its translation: CAWIYYSGQFTDTQYF.

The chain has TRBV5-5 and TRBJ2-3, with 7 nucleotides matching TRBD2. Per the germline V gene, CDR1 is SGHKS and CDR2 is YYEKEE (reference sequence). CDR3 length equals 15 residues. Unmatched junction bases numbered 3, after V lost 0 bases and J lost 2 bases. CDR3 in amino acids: CASSLDGTNTDTQYF. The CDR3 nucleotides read TGTGCCAGCAGCTTGGACGGGACTAACACAGATACGCAGTATTTT.

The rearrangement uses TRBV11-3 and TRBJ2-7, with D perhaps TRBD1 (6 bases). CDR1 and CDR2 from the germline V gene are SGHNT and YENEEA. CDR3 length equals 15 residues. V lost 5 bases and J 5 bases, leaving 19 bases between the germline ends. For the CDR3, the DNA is TGTGCCAGCAGCGCCACCGGTCGCAGGGGAAACGAGCAGTACTTC. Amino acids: CASSATGRRGNEQYF.

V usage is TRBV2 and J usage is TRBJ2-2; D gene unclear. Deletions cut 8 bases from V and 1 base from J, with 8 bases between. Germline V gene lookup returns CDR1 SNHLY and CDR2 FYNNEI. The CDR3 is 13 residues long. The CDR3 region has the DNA TGTGCCAGCCGACTCCTGAACACCGGGGAGCTGTTTTTT. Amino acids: CASRLLNTGELFF.

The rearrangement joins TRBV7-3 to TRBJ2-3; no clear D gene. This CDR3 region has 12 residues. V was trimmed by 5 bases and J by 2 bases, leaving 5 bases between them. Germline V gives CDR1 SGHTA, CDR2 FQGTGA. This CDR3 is CASSAYTDTQYF. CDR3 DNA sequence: TGTGCCAGCAGCGCCTACACAGATACGCAGTATTTT.

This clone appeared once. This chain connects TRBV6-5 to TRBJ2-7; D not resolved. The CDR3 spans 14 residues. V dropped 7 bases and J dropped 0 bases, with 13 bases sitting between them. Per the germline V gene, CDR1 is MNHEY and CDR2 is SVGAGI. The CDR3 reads CASTATESSYEQYF. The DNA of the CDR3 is TGTGCCAGCACCGCGACGGAGAGCTCCTACGAGCAGTACTTC.

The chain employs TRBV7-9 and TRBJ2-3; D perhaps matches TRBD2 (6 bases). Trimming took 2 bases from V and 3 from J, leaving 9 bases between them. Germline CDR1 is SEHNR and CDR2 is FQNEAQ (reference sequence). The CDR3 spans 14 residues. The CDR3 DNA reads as TGTGCCAGCAGCTTAAATGCGGGAACAGATACGCAGTATTTT. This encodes CASSLNAGTDTQYF.

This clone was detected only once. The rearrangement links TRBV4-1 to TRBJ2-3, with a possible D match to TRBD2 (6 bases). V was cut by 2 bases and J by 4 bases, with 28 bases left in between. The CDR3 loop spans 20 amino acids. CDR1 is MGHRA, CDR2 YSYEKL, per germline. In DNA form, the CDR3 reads TGCGCCAGCAGCCAAAGGTACTTTCTGGGTGACGGGGGAGCCGCAGATACGCAGTATTTT. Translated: CASSQRYFLGDGGAADTQYF.

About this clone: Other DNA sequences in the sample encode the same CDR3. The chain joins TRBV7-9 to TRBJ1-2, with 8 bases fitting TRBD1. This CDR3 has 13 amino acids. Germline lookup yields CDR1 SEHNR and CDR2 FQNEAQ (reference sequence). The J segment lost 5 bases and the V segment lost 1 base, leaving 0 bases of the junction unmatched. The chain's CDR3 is CASSLGTGYGYTF. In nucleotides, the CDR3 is TGTGCCAGCAGCTTAGGGACAGGGTATGGCTACACCTTC.

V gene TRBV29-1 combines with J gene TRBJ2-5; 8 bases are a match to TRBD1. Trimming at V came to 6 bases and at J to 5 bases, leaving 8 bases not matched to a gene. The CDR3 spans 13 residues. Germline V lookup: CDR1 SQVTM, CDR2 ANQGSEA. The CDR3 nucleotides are TGCAGCGTCGGATCTGGACAGGGTGAGACCCAGTACTTC. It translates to CSVGSGQGETQYF.

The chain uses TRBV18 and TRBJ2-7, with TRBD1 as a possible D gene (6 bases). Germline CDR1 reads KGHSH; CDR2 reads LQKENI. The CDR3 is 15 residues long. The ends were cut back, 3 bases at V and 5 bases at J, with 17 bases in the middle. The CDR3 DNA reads TGTGCCAGCTCACCCCTTAAAGGGGGTATCGACGAGCAGTACTTC. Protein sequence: CASSPLKGGIDEQYF.

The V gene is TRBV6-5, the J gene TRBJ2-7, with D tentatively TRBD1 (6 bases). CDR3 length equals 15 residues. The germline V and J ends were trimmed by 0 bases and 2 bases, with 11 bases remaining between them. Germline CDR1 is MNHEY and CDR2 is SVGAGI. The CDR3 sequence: CASSYSTGDTYEQYF. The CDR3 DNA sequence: TGTGCCAGCAGTTACTCGACAGGCGATACCTACGAGCAGTACTTC.

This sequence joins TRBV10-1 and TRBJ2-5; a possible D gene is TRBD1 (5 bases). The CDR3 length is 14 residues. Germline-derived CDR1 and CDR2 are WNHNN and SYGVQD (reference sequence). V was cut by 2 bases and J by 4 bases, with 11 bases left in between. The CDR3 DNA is TGCGCCAGCAGTGAGGCCGGACAAAGAGAGACCCAGTACTTC. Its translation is CASSEAGQRETQYF.

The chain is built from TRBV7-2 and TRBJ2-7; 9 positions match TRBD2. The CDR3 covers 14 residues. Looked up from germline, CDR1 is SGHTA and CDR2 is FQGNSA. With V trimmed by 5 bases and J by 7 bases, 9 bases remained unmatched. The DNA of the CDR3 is TGTGCCAGCAGCCTTAGCGGGGGCCTCTATGAGCAGTACTTC. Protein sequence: CASSLSGGLYEQYF.